One and the same sample provided the 24 T cell receptor beta chains below, sequenced in a study of T cell repertoires in cytomegalovirus infection (dated by TCRdb to between 2019 and 2020). The listed sequencing device is Illumina HiSeq 1500. The public reads were quality trimmed at Q25 with fastp and then assembled into clones with MiXCR by TCRdb, keeping productive beta chains. Every distinct CDR3 protein forms one entry, paired with its most common genes and DNA. For this sample the table gives more than 500,000 distinct CDR3 sequences, of which 15% to 20% were detected only once. The ten largest clones capture roughly a quarter of the sample. Sequencing input: CD8+ T cells from PBMCs. These TCRs come from a human donor in good health (CMV status not recorded). Some clones in this sample may be carry-over from other donors' samples.

Ten or more counts support this clonotype. V usage is TRBV7-6 and J usage is TRBJ2-5; no reliable D call. Germline V CDR1 and CDR2: SGHVS, FNYEAQ. V was clipped by 4 bases and J by 4 bases, with 10 bases between them. This CDR3 has 13 amino acids. This CDR3 is CASSSSDGETQYF. DNA of the CDR3: TGTGCCAGCAGCTCCAGCGACGGAGAGACCCAGTACTTC.

Comments on this clonotype: A read error is likely, as this CDR3 ends without the conserved phenylalanine or tryptophan. The chain is built from TRBV2 and TRBJ2-1; the D is unclear. V lost 4 bases, J lost 8 bases, and 9 bases lay in between. The CDR3 loop spans 12 amino acids. CDR1 SNHLY and CDR2 FYNNEI come from the germline V gene. The CDR3 loop is CASSGRRDEQFV. CDR3 nucleotides: TGTGCCAGCAGTGGTAGGAGAGATGAGCAGTTCGTC.

This clonotype occurred many times. The chain employs TRBV28 and TRBJ2-2, with TRBD1 matching over 7 bases. This CDR3 has 14 residues. Germline loops: CDR1 MDHEN, CDR2 SYDVKM. With 6 bases clipped from V and 0 bases from J, the junction kept 1 base outside the gene matches. This CDR3 is CASRGTANTGELFF. The CDR3 DNA follows: TGTGCCAGCAGAGGGACAGCGAACACCGGGGAGCTGTTTTTT.

The chain uses TRBV13 and TRBJ2-7; D is perhaps TRBD1 (7 bases). Germline V gene lookup returns CDR1 PRHDT and CDR2 FYEKMQ (reference sequence). This CDR3 is built from 14 residues. Deletions cut 3 bases from V and 5 bases from J, with 14 bases between. The CDR3 DNA follows: TGTGCCAGCAGCTTCGGTCAGGGGGGCGACGAGCAGTACTTC. Amino acids: CASSFGQGGDEQYF.

This clonotype was found many times. The chain is built from TRBV11-2 and TRBJ1-3, with 7 bases that match TRBD1. Trimming took 1 base from V and 0 from J; bases not matched to a gene: 6. The CDR3 has 17 amino acids. Germline-derived CDR1 and CDR2 are SGHAT and FQNNGV. CDR3 DNA: TGTGCCAGCAGCTTAGCGGGACAGCCTATCTCTGGAAACACCATATATTTT. Translation gives CASSLAGQPISGNTIYF.

This clonotype was counted a few times. The chain employs TRBV2 and TRBJ2-1, with TRBD2 matching 12 bases. The germline V gene encodes CDR1 SNHLY and CDR2 FYNNEI. V dropped 4 bases and J dropped 4; count of bases not matched to a gene: 8. This CDR3 comprises 17 residues. The CDR3 region is CASSGVLAGGRYNEQFF. The CDR3 DNA is TGTGCCAGCAGTGGGGTTCTAGCGGGAGGGCGGTACAATGAGCAGTTCTTC.

In the case of this clonotype: This may arise from a read error, as a much more abundant clone is one base away. The chain joins TRBV7-9 to TRBJ2-7; either TRBD1 or TRBD2 may fit D (5 bases each). The ends were cut back, 5 bases at V and 4 bases at J, with 15 bases in the middle. The germline V gene encodes CDR1 SEHNR and CDR2 FQNEAQ (reference sequence). The CDR3 contains 14 residues. CDR3 in DNA: TGTGCCAGCAGCCAGAGTTGGGGCGGGTACGAGCAGTACTTC. Amino acid sequence: CASSQSWGGYEQYF.

A word on this clonotype: A much larger clone lies a single base off, so this may be a read error. V and J are TRBV11-2 and TRBJ1-4; 9 nucleotides agree with TRBD1. Germline V gene data show CDR1 as SGHAT and CDR2 as FQNNGV. CDR3 length equals 17 residues. CDR3 region: CANSLFRTGTGREKLFF. CDR3 bases: TGTGCCAACAGCTTATTCCGGACCGGGACAGGGAGGGAAAAACTGTTTTTT.

The J gene is TRBJ1-1, the V gene TRBV29-1; TRBD1 is a possible D gene (6 bases). The CDR3 contains 12 residues. Germline CDR1 SQVTM, CDR2 ANQGSEA. V gave up 6 bases and J gave up 6 bases, with 14 bases separating them. CDR3 protein: CSVPGVSAEAFF. As DNA, the CDR3 is TGCAGCGTGCCAGGGGTTAGCGCTGAAGCTTTCTTT.

This clonotype occurred a few times. The J gene is TRBJ2-1, the V gene TRBV3-1; 7 bases are shared with TRBD1. From germline, CDR1 is LGHDT and CDR2 YNNKEL (reference sequence). This CDR3 is built from 15 residues. Unmatched junction bases numbered 7, after V lost 6 bases and J lost 2 bases. The CDR3 region is CASRGDRETYNEQFF. The CDR3 bases are TGTGCCAGCAGAGGTGACAGGGAGACCTACAATGAGCAGTTCTTC.

On this clonotype: Possible read error: a much larger clone is one base away. Likely a read error: the CDR3 ends without its conserved phenylalanine or tryptophan. The J gene is TRBJ1-2, the V gene TRBV4-1; no clear D. Germline assignment: CDR1 MGHRA and CDR2 YSYEKL. The CDR3 spans 16 residues. V was pared by 0 bases and J by 0 bases, with 11 bases between. The CDR3 nucleotides are TGCGCCAGCAGCCAAGATCCCAGTTTAGCTAACTATGGCTACACCTTA. It yields the protein CASSQDPSLANYGYTL.

This clonotype showed up many times. This sequence joins TRBV7-2 and TRBJ1-4; 7 positions match TRBD1. Trimming removed 3 bases from V and 8 bases from J; junction bases left unmatched: 0. This CDR3 is built from 12 residues. Germline V gene lookup returns CDR1 SGHTA and CDR2 FQGNSA. The CDR3 DNA sequence: TGTGCCAGCAGCTTGGGACAGGAAAAACTGTTTTTT. This sequence encodes CASSLGQEKLFF.

This clonotype was detected only a few times. The chain combines TRBV7-9 with TRBJ2-7; weak D call: TRBD1 (6 bases). V dropped 4 bases and J dropped 7 bases, with 11 bases sitting between them. This CDR3 spans 12 amino acids. Per germline, CDR1 SEHNR and CDR2 FQNEAQ (reference sequence). The CDR3 is CASSSGQSEQYF. Here the CDR3 DNA reads TGTGCCAGCAGCTCCGGACAGAGTGAGCAGTACTTC.

This clonotype was seen at least ten times. This sequence joins TRBV7-9 and TRBJ1-3; no definite D call. This CDR3 comprises 13 residues. V was clipped by 8 bases and J by 3 bases, with 11 bases between them. The germline gives CDR1 SEHNR, CDR2 FQNEAQ (reference sequence). In DNA, the CDR3 is TGTGCCAGCGTCAGCGATGATGGAAACACCATATATTTT. Its protein is CASVSDDGNTIYF.

This chain joins TRBV27 and TRBJ1-4, with D uncertain. The CDR3 spans 15 residues. Germline lookup yields CDR1 MNHEY and CDR2 SMNVEV (reference sequence). V was shortened by 0 bases and J by 7 bases, with 12 bases between the two germline ends. CDR3 in amino acids: CASSLSTGIFEKLFF. In DNA, the CDR3 is TGTGCCAGCAGTTTATCGACGGGGATTTTTGAAAAACTGTTTTTT.

This clonotype was observed a handful of times. The CDR3 loop is CATSRVGAGGYETQYF. CDR3 sequence (DNA): TGTGCCACCAGCAGAGTAGGAGCGGGAGGGTATGAGACCCAGTACTTC. This rearrangement joins TRBV15 to TRBJ2-5, with 10 positions matching TRBD2. The germline CDR1 and CDR2 sequences are LNHNV and YYDKDF (reference sequence). The CDR3 spans 16 residues. Trimming at V came to 1 base and at J to 5 bases, leaving 7 bases not matched to a gene.

This clonotype was seen many times. The CDR3, as DNA: TGTGCCAGCAGTGGGACAACCAATGCCCAATACAATGAGCAGTTCTTC. As protein: CASSGTTNAQYNEQFF. This chain joins TRBV2 and TRBJ2-1; a weak D match, TRBD1 (5 bases). This CDR3 spans 16 amino acids. V was trimmed by 4 bases and J by 4 bases, leaving 17 bases between them. Per the germline V gene, CDR1 is SNHLY and CDR2 is FYNNEI.

This clonotype occurred many times. The chain carries TRBV4-2 and TRBJ2-5; 15 nucleotides agree with TRBD2. The CDR3 covers 16 residues. Trimming at V came to 1 base and at J to 4 bases, leaving 1 base not matched to a gene. From germline, CDR1 is LGHNA and CDR2 YNFKEQ. CDR3 protein: CASSQGGLAGGETQYF. Written as DNA, the CDR3 is TGTGCCAGCAGCCAAGGGGGACTAGCGGGGGGAGAGACCCAGTACTTC.

This clonotype has at least ten counts. The chain joins TRBV28 to TRBJ2-1; D remains ambiguous. From germline, CDR1 is MDHEN and CDR2 SYDVKM. The CDR3 extends over 12 amino acids. V lost 3 bases, J lost 8 bases, and 8 bases lay in between. The chain's CDR3 is CASSLTTHEQFF. DNA for the CDR3: TGTGCCAGCAGTTTGACGACCCATGAGCAGTTCTTC.

J is TRBJ2-3 and V is TRBV6-1, with TRBD2 matching over 7 bases. The CDR3 consists of 17 residues. Looked up from germline, CDR1 is MNHNS and CDR2 is SASEGT. With V trimmed by 2 bases and J by 4 bases, 12 bases remained unmatched. CDR3: CASSEWGGSKIADTQYF. The CDR3 coding sequence is TGTGCCAGCAGTGAATGGGGCGGGAGCAAAATTGCAGATACGCAGTATTTT.

This chain links TRBV2 with TRBJ1-2, with D possibly being TRBD1 (5 bases). The V end lost 3 bases, the J end lost 6 bases, and 17 bases lay between the germline ends. CDR1 is SNHLY and CDR2 is FYNNEI in the germline V gene. CDR3 length: 15 amino acids. The CDR3 DNA follows: TGTGCCAGCAGTGAGGATGGGGCTGTAGTGAATGGCTACACCTTC. It is translated as CASSEDGAVVNGYTF.

This clonotype has a count of ten or more. The chain has TRBV7-9 and TRBJ2-1; 10 bases align to TRBD2. V dropped 1 base and J dropped 2; count of bases not matched to a gene: 8. This CDR3 has 18 residues. Looked up from germline, CDR1 is SEHNR and CDR2 is FQNEAQ (reference sequence). This chain's CDR3 is CASSLVPPLAGPYNEQFF. The CDR3 coding sequence is TGTGCCAGCAGCTTAGTCCCCCCACTAGCGGGGCCCTACAATGAGCAGTTCTTC.

This clonotype has just a few counts. The chain joins TRBV20-1 to TRBJ2-1; TRBD1 aligns across 7 bases. Germline V gene sequence: CDR1 DFQATT, CDR2 SNEGSKA (reference sequence). Germline trimming cut 1 base from V and 0 bases from J; bases unmatched to any gene: 6. The length of the CDR3 is 16 residues. The CDR3 region has the DNA TGCAGTGCTAGAGTGGGACAGTCGAGCTCCTACAATGAGCAGTTCTTC. Protein sequence: CSARVGQSSSYNEQFF.

This clonotype was counted at least ten times. V is TRBV7-8 and J is TRBJ2-1; 8 nucleotides agree with TRBD2. The germline CDR1 and CDR2 sequences are SGHVS and FQNEAQ. V shed 4 bases and J 4 bases; nucleotides not matched to a gene: 6. The CDR3 is 15 residues long. This CDR3 is CASSSRGGRYNEQFF. In DNA form, the CDR3 reads TGTGCCAGCAGCTCCCGGGGGGGTAGGTACAATGAGCAGTTCTTC.